Following are 17 T cell receptor beta chains from one sample sequenced in a study of T cells after posttransplantation cyclophosphamide. Profiled with immunoSEQ multiplex PCR; TCRdb holds only in-frame clones, not every one. The sample is made up of 25,000 to 30,000 clones, none counted only once. The sequencing sample was made of PBMCs. The receptors come from a man aged 50-60 years in good health, CMV-negative, and a related stem cell transplant donor.

This clone was seen at least ten times. CDR3 DNA sequence: TGTGCCAGCTACCCTAGCGGGCGGATTTCCTACGAGCAGTACTTC. This sequence encodes CASYPSGRISYEQYF. J is TRBJ2-7 and V is TRBV6-1, with 8 bases identical to TRBD2. The ends lost 8 bases at V and 1 base at J; junction bases unmatched: 10. This CDR3 region has 15 residues. Germline loops: CDR1 MNHNS, CDR2 SASEGT.

This clone was counted at least ten times. The genes are TRBV7-6 and TRBJ2-1; TRBD1 matches 8 bases. This CDR3 has 15 amino acids. Germline loops: CDR1 SGHVS, CDR2 FNYEAQ. Germline trimming cut 5 bases from V and 7 bases from J; bases unmatched to any gene: 10. The CDR3 sequence: CASSGFRQGRNEQFF. The CDR3 DNA reads TGTGCCAGCAGCGGCTTCCGACAGGGGCGGAATGAGCAGTTCTTC.

Many counts were recorded for this clone. The chain employs TRBV30 and TRBJ1-1; unclear D gene. V shed 4 bases and J shed 11 bases, with 14 bases lying between them. This CDR3 is 11 amino acids long. Germline assignment: CDR1 GTSNPN and CDR2 SVGIG (reference sequence). In DNA, the CDR3 is TGTGCCTGGACCTGGGAGGGAGCGGCTTTCTTT. This encodes CAWTWEGAAFF.

The table lists this clone with many counts. V is TRBV4-1 and J is TRBJ1-2, with 7 bases that match TRBD1. The V gene end was trimmed by 4 bases and the J gene end by 2 bases; junction bases not matched to a gene: 7. Germline-derived CDR1 and CDR2 are MGHRA and YSYEKL. This CDR3 has 15 amino acids. Here the CDR3 DNA reads TGCGCCAGCAGCCCCGACCGGACAGGAAACTATGGCTACACCTTC. Amino acids: CASSPDRTGNYGYTF.

This clone was seen many times. J is TRBJ2-6 and V is TRBV27; D may be TRBD1 (5 bases). This CDR3 comprises 14 residues. Per the germline V gene, CDR1 is MNHEY and CDR2 is SMNVEV (reference sequence). The ends were cut back, 6 bases at V and 1 base at J, with 7 bases in the middle. CDR3 region: CASRAGSGANVLTF. The CDR3 DNA follows: TGTGCCAGCAGGGCAGGGTCTGGGGCCAACGTCCTGACTTTC.

This clone was recorded many times. The rearrangement links TRBV10-1 to TRBJ1-4; D call uncertain. The length of the CDR3 is 13 residues. From germline, CDR1 is WNHNN and CDR2 SYGVQD (reference sequence). V was trimmed by 3 bases and J by 6 bases, leaving 8 bases between them. As DNA, the CDR3 is TGCGCCAGCAGTGACCCCGAGGATGAAAAACTGTTTTTT. Amino acid sequence: CASSDPEDEKLFF.

This clone was seen at least ten times. The gene calls are TRBV4-1 and TRBJ2-2; possible D gene TRBD2, 6 bases. The V end lost 5 bases, the J end lost 6 bases, and 16 bases lay between the germline ends. From germline, CDR1 is MGHRA and CDR2 YSYEKL. This CDR3 has 15 residues. CDR3 protein: CASSLPGDLAGELFF. The CDR3 bases are TGCGCCAGCAGCTTGCCGGGAGACCTCGCCGGGGAGCTGTTTTTT.

The chain recombines TRBV6-1 with TRBJ1-1; tentatively, D is TRBD1 (6 bases). CDR3 size: 11 residues. In germline, CDR1 is MNHNS, CDR2 SASEGT. Trimming pared 5 bases from V and 11 bases from J, leaving 12 bases between. The CDR3: CASSREGGAFF. In nucleotides, the CDR3 is TGTGCCAGCAGTCGAGAGGGGGGGGCTTTCTTT.

This clone was counted ten times or more. V is TRBV5-1 and J is TRBJ2-2, with TRBD2 matching 13 bases. Germline CDR1 reads SGHRS; CDR2 reads YFSETQ. This CDR3 spans 18 amino acids. V was clipped by 2 bases and J by 0 bases; unmatched bases: 4. CDR3 coding DNA: TGCGCCAGCAGCTTCGGACTAGCGGGAGCATCGAACACCGGGGAGCTGTTTTTT. Translating it yields CASSFGLAGASNTGELFF.

This clone was detected many times. The gene calls are TRBV30 and TRBJ2-5; 7 bases fit TRBD2. This CDR3 is built from 14 residues. Per germline, CDR1 GTSNPN and CDR2 SVGIG (reference sequence). V shed 3 bases, J shed 1 base, and the junction held 5 bases outside the gene matches. The CDR3: CAWRTLAGQETQYF. In DNA form, the CDR3 reads TGTGCCTGGAGGACCTTAGCGGGCCAAGAGACCCAGTACTTC.

This clone was counted many times. This chain links TRBV27 with TRBJ2-7; 7 bases line up with TRBD2. Germline V CDR1 and CDR2: MNHEY, SMNVEV (reference sequence). J gave up 6 bases and V 5 bases, and 13 bases lay outside the gene matches. This CDR3 is 15 amino acids long. The CDR3 spells CASSPAPTSTGEQYF. CDR3 DNA: TGTGCCAGCAGTCCCGCCCCGACTAGCACCGGCGAGCAGTACTTC.

This clone was observed at least ten times. The genes are TRBV29-1 and TRBJ1-4; D ambiguous. Trimming left V 5 bases short and J 7 bases short, with 11 bases between. This CDR3 is 12 amino acids long. The germline CDR1 and CDR2 sequences are SQVTM and ANQGSEA. CDR3 sequence reads: CSVSTWSEKLFF. The CDR3 nucleotides read TGCAGCGTTTCAACGTGGAGTGAAAAACTGTTTTTT. Variable domain in full (rest from reference TRBV29-1 and TRBJ1-4): SAVISQKPSRDICQRGTSLTIQCQVDSQVTMMFWYRQQPGQSLTLIATANQGSEATYESGFVIDKFPISRPNLTFSTLTVSNMSPEDSSIYLCSVSTWSEKLFFGSGTQLSVL.

This clone was detected many times. This chain links TRBV5-1 with TRBJ1-1, with TRBD1 identical over 9 bases. With V trimmed by 4 bases and J by 4 bases, 11 bases remained unmatched. The CDR3 totals 16 residues. From germline, CDR1 is SGHRS and CDR2 YFSETQ. The CDR3 sequence is CASSVGTGLGSTEAFF. CDR3 bases: TGCGCCAGCAGCGTGGGGACAGGGCTGGGTAGCACTGAAGCTTTCTTT.

This clone was counted at least ten times. The V gene is TRBV5-1, the J gene TRBJ1-1; D is uncertain. This CDR3 is 14 amino acids long. Germline CDR1 SGHRS, CDR2 YFSETQ. The germline V and J ends were trimmed by 1 base and 1 base, with 8 bases remaining between them. DNA for the CDR3: TGCGCCAGCAGCTTGTACGGTGGGAACACTGAAGCTTTCTTT. This encodes CASSLYGGNTEAFF.

This clone has at least ten counts. As DNA, the CDR3 is TGCGCCAGCAGCTTGACAGGGGGCACTGAAGCTTTCTTT. It encodes CASSLTGGTEAFF. The V gene is TRBV5-1, the J gene TRBJ1-1; 8 bases line up with TRBD1. J was trimmed by 4 bases and V by 1 base; bases with no gene match: 0. Germline assignment: CDR1 SGHRS and CDR2 YFSETQ. The CDR3 extends over 13 amino acids.

The table lists this clone with many counts. V is TRBV27 and J is TRBJ1-5; D unclear. V lost 5 bases and J lost 3, with 17 bases in between. CDR1 MNHEY and CDR2 SMNVEV come from the germline V gene (reference sequence). The CDR3 extends over 16 amino acids. The CDR3 spells CASSPTALTLNQPQHF. The CDR3 bases are TGTGCCAGCAGTCCTACAGCACTTACCCTCAATCAGCCCCAGCATTTT.

In its sample, this clone was seen many times. This chain connects TRBV7-3 to TRBJ2-7, with D perhaps matching TRBD1 (6 bases). This CDR3 has 13 amino acids. Trimming removed 2 bases at V and 6 bases at J, with 11 bases between. Germline-derived CDR1 and CDR2 are SGHTA and FQGTGA. The CDR3 loop reads CASSLGTSSEQYF. The DNA for the CDR3 is TGTGCCAGCAGCTTAGGGACATCTTCCGAGCAGTACTTC.